This TCR beta chain was documented in a study of T cell responses to AZD1222 COVID-19 vaccine. Study conclusions and caveats: It should be noted that donors were predominantly white British and more often female, and clonal diversity was possibly underestimated.

As for this clone: Its target is unknown.

The assay was immunoSEQ multiplex PCR, and TCRdb's table has in-frame clones only and misses some. The sample records approximately 130,000 clones, 85% to 90% being singletons. V dropped 4 bases and J dropped 3 bases, with 19 bases sitting between them. CDR1 and CDR2 from the germline V gene are MNHNY and SVGAGI (reference sequence). The CDR3 is 16 amino acids. The receptor was isolated from an adult in good health. This chain joins TRBV6-6 and TRBJ2-7; D may be TRBD1 (6 bases). This specimen consisted of peripheral blood, obtained on day 0 of AZD1222 vaccination. This CDR3 is CASSLPNSRGYYEQYF. The CDR3 DNA sequence: TGTGCCAGCAGTTTACCCAATTCCAGGGGTTACTACGAGCAGTACTTC.